This T cell receptor beta chain originates from a study of blood T cell repertoires in COVID-19. Study information: From the United States, Italy and Spain came samples of acute and convalescent COVID-19. Sources were T cells, B-cell-depleted T cells, or PBMCs; the material itself was cDNA or gDNA.

Profiling relied on immunoSEQ multiplex PCR, and the TCRdb table lists in-frame clones only, not all of them. The data hold fewer than 250,000 clones, with around nine tenths observed a single time. The CDR3 runs to 15 residues. CDR1 is SSHAT and CDR2 is FNYEAQ in the germline V gene (reference sequence). V lost 1 base, J lost 2 bases, and 11 bases lay in between. Recruits, aged roughly 18 to 95 years, lived in 25 or so US areas. Two negative PCRs, clearance, or symptom resolution characterized the recovered Cohort 3 donors. What was sequenced was PBMCs or T cells enriched from blood (not recorded which). The receptor was derived from a man aged 30-40 years who had recovered from COVID-19. V is TRBV7-7 and J is TRBJ2-5; D might be TRBD2 (6 bases). DNA for the CDR3: TGTGCCAGCAGCTTAGGGGGGACTCTACAAGAGACCCAGTACTTC. As protein: CASSLGGTLQETQYF.